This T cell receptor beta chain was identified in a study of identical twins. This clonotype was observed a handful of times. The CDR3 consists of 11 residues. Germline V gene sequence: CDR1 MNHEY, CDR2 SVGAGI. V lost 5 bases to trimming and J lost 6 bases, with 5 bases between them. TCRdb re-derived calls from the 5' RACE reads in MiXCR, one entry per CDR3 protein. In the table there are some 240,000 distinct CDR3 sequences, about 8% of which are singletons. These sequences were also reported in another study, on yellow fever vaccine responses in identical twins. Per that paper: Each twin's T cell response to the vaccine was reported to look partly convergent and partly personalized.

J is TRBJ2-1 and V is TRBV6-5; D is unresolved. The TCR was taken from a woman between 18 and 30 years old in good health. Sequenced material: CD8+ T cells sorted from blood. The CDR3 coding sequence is TGTGCCAGCAGTACCGCCAATGAGCAGTTCTTC. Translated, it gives CASSTANEQFF.